This record concerns one T cell receptor beta chain sequence. The data stem from a study of blood T cell repertoires in COVID-19. The CDR3 contains 14 residues. The ends lost 5 bases at V and 3 bases at J; junction bases unmatched: 6. Per the germline V gene, CDR1 is SGHTA and CDR2 is FQGTGA. Profiled with immunoSEQ multiplex PCR; TCRdb holds only in-frame clones, not every one. In the table there are approximately 210,000 clones, under 90% of which are singletons. This receptor was identified in a woman at least 80 years old with COVID-19, enrolled during active disease. The sequenced sample was peripheral blood. J is TRBJ1-2 and V is TRBV7-3, with 7 nucleotides matching TRBD1. CDR3 loop: CASSPGGTDYGYTF. The CDR3 bases are TGTGCCAGCAGCCCCGGCGGGACAGACTATGGCTACACCTTC.